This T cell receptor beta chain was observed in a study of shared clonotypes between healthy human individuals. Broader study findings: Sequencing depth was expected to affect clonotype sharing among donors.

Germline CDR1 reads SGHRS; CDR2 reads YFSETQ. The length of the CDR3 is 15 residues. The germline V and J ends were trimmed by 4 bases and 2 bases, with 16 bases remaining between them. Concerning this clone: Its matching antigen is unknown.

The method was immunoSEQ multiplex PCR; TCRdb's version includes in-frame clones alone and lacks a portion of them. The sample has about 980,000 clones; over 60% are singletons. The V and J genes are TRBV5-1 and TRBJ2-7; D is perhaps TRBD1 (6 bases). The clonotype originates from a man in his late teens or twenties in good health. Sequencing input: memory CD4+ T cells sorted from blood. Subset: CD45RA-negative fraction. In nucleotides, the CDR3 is TGCGCCAGCAGCGTGCTGGACAGCCAAGCCTACGAGCAGTACTTC. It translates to CASSVLDSQAYEQYF. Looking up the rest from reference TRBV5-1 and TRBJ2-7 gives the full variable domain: KAGVTQTPRYLIKTRGQQVTLSCSPISGHRSVSWYQQTPGQGLQFLFEYFSETQRNKGNFPGRFSGRQFSNSRSEMNVSTLELGDSALYLCASSVLDSQAYEQYFGPGTRLTVT.